What follows are 11 T cell receptor beta chains derived from one specimen sequenced in a study of T cell responses to AZD1222 COVID-19 vaccine (TCRdb year 2021). Libraries were constructed by the immunoSEQ multiplex PCR assay. The table comes from immuneACCESS by way of TCRdb, which keeps in-frame sequences with V and J called. Part of the clones is missing from these tables; in studies checked, under half for an unresolved V gene and the rest for unknown reasons. The sample records about 140,000 clones, 75% to 95% of which are singletons. The ten biggest clones cover 7% to 9% of the sample. The time point label, read with the paper, signifies: about 28 days (+/-7) after the second vaccine dose. The sample's treatment or condition label, decoded: meningococcal conjugate vaccine given as trial control. Sample: peripheral blood, taken 28 days after the second dose of the MenACWY control vaccine. Source of these receptors: an adult who received the MenACWY meningococcal vaccine as a control.

The chain employs TRBV5-1 and TRBJ2-3; D gene unclear. Germline CDR1 is SGHRS and CDR2 is YFSETQ. The CDR3 totals 14 residues. V was cut by 5 bases and J by 4 bases, with 14 bases left in between. The CDR3 here is CASRRTERSDTQYF. The DNA for the CDR3 is TGCGCCAGCAGAAGAACGGAGAGGTCAGATACGCAGTATTTT.

This chain links TRBV20-1 with TRBJ2-5; D gene ambiguous. Germline CDR1 DFQATT, CDR2 SNEGSKA (reference sequence). V dropped 6 bases and J dropped 7 bases, with 9 bases sitting between them. This CDR3 region has 10 residues. The CDR3 DNA reads as TGCAGTGCCACCTGGGGGACCCAGTACTTC. Its translation is CSATWGTQYF.

This chain joins TRBV11-2 and TRBJ2-5; 8 positions agree with TRBD2. The CDR3 is 15 amino acids. Germline-derived CDR1 and CDR2 are SGHAT and FQNNGV. Germline trimming cut 7 bases from V and 0 bases from J; bases unmatched to any gene: 7. This CDR3 reads CASTKAGANQETQYF. The CDR3 DNA follows: TGTGCCAGCACCAAAGCGGGGGCCAACCAAGAGACCCAGTACTTC.

The gene calls are TRBV6-1 and TRBJ1-1; possibly TRBD1 for D (6 bases). Deletions cut 3 bases from V and 1 base from J, with 12 bases between. CDR1 MNHNS and CDR2 SASEGT come from the germline V gene. The CDR3 totals 15 residues. In DNA, the CDR3 is TGTGCCAGCAGTGAGCGCCCGGGACAGAACACTGAAGCTTTCTTT. Protein product: CASSERPGQNTEAFF.

V usage is TRBV5-5 and J usage is TRBJ2-7; possible D gene TRBD2, 5 bases. CDR3 length equals 14 residues. In germline, CDR1 is SGHKS, CDR2 YYEKEE (reference sequence). Trimming shortened V by 6 bases and J by 2 bases, and 15 bases separated the two germline ends. The CDR3 reads CASTPSGVPYEQYF. In nucleotides, the CDR3 is TGTGCCAGCACCCCAAGCGGAGTCCCCTACGAGCAGTACTTC.

J is TRBJ1-6 and V is TRBV6-5, with D uncertain. CDR3 length: 14 residues. In germline, CDR1 is MNHEY, CDR2 SVGAGI. V gave up 8 bases and J gave up 6 bases, with 14 bases separating them. CDR3 sequence (DNA): TGTGCCAGCTTTGGACCGCCCGCTAATTCACCCCTCCACTTT. This gives the protein CASFGPPANSPLHF.

The V gene is TRBV3-1 (or the pseudogene TRBV3-2), the J gene TRBJ2-3; weak D call: TRBD2 (6 bases). V lost 4 bases and J 0 bases, leaving 14 bases between the germline ends. This CDR3 comprises 16 residues. Germline CDR1 and CDR2: LGHDT and YNNKEL (reference sequence). The CDR3 is CASSPLEGRSTDTQYF. Here the CDR3 DNA reads TGTGCCAGCAGCCCTTTGGAGGGGAGAAGCACAGATACGCAGTATTTT.

The V call is TRBV7-9, the J call TRBJ1-3; the D is unclear. Germline V gene data show CDR1 as SEHNR and CDR2 as FQNEAQ (reference sequence). The CDR3 is 13 amino acids. V shed 2 bases and J shed 0 bases, with 2 bases lying between them. The CDR3 loop is CASSLISGNTIYF. For the CDR3, the DNA is TGTGCCAGCAGCTTAATCTCTGGAAACACCATATATTTT.

J is TRBJ2-1 and V is TRBV27; D may be TRBD1 (5 bases). The CDR3 runs to 15 residues. The V and J ends lost 2 bases and 2 bases respectively, with 10 bases between them. CDR1 and CDR2 from the germline V gene are MNHEY and SMNVEV (reference sequence). The CDR3 here is CASSLRGFAYNEQFF. CDR3 nucleotides: TGTGCCAGCAGTTTAAGGGGATTCGCCTACAATGAGCAGTTCTTC.

This sequence joins TRBV19 and TRBJ1-4, with TRBD1 identical over 9 bases. The CDR3 contains 14 residues. Looked up from germline, CDR1 is LNHDA and CDR2 is SQIVND (reference sequence). The V segment lost 6 bases and the J segment 8 bases; nucleotides outside the gene matches: 7. CDR3 loop: CASSQQGAYEKLFF. The CDR3 DNA reads as TGTGCCAGTAGCCAACAGGGGGCCTACGAAAAACTGTTTTTT.

The chain carries TRBV18 and TRBJ1-1; maybe TRBD1 (5 bases). CDR3 length equals 15 residues. The ends were cut back, 2 bases at V and 2 bases at J, with 12 bases in the middle. The germline V gene has CDR1 KGHSH and CDR2 LQKENI. The DNA for the CDR3 is TGTGCCAGCTCACCAATCCTAGACAGTAACACTGAAGCTTTCTTT. Protein product: CASSPILDSNTEAFF.